This T cell receptor (beta chain) emerged from a study of radiotherapy plus CTLA-4 blockade in lung cancer. The overall study: Across the patients, objective responses occurred in approximately 19%, and disease control in under 35%. Study results and limitations: Radiotherapy plus ipilimumab was followed by expansion in blood of tumor-derived TCR clones. How blood T cell clones changed early, along with interferon-beta, reportedly forecast response best.

Remarks on this clone: Its antigen is not identified.

The table came from immunoSEQ multiplex PCR; TCRdb's copy has only in-frame clones and leaves some out. Of some 60,000 clones listed, 76% are singletons. The source was peripheral blood, collected from a patient treated with radiotherapy plus ipilimumab. This TCR derives from a human donor with non-small cell lung cancer who had a complete response to radiotherapy plus ipilimumab.

The CDR3 DNA reads as TGCGCCAGCAGCTTCGACAGGGGCAGCTATGGCTACACCTTC. Protein sequence: CASSFDRGSYGYTF. This rearrangement joins TRBV5-1 to TRBJ1-2; 8 nucleotides agree with TRBD1. The germline CDR1 and CDR2 sequences are SGHRS and YFSETQ. This CDR3 spans 14 amino acids. Trimming removed 2 bases from V and 4 bases from J; junction bases left unmatched: 4.